What follows are 13 T cell receptor beta chains derived from one specimen sequenced in a study of T cell repertoires in cytomegalovirus infection (dated by TCRdb to between 2018 and 2021). The sequencer was an Illumina HiSeq 1500. TCRdb applied fastp at Q25 and MiXCR to the public reads, then kept only in-frame beta chains. CDR3 protein sequences are deduplicated, and each keeps its most common genes and DNA. In this sample the table shows 500,000 or so distinct CDR3 sequences, approximately 15% of which occur a single time. 20% to 30% of the sample lies in the top ten. Material: CD8+ T cells from PBMCs. These receptors all stem from a human donor in good health (CMV status not recorded). Some clones in this sample may be carry-over from other donors' samples.

In this sample, this clonotype turned up a few times. The chain joins TRBV12-5 to TRBJ1-2; D not resolved. V shed 4 bases and J shed 7 bases, with 16 bases lying between them. The CDR3 is 14 amino acids. Germline V CDR1 and CDR2: LGHNT, FRNRAP. The CDR3 DNA reads as TGTGCTAGTGGTTCGGTGGATCTTTCAGGTGGCTACACCTTC. As protein: CASGSVDLSGGYTF. The full variable domain, in which reference TRBV12-5 and TRBJ1-2 provide the parts outside the CDR3, is DARVTQTPRHKVTEMGQEVTMRCQPILGHNTVFWYRQTMMQGLELLAYFRNRAPLDDSGMPKDRFSAEMPDATLATLKIQPSEPRDSAVYFCASGSVDLSGGYTFGSGTRLTVV.

This clonotype was detected only a few times. The rearrangement uses TRBV5-5 and TRBJ2-7; D not certain. The CDR3 is made up of 12 amino acids. V lost 4 bases to trimming and J lost 5 bases, with 10 bases between them. CDR1 is SGHKS and CDR2 is YYEKEE in the germline V gene (reference sequence). CDR3 sequence reads: CASSLHPNEQYF. In DNA, the CDR3 is TGTGCCAGCAGCCTTCACCCGAACGAGCAGTACTTC.

This clonotype was picked up many times. The rearrangement joins TRBV7-8 to TRBJ1-2; D is unclear. The CDR3 is 14 residues long. Trimming removed 1 base from V and 8 bases from J, with 14 bases in between. Germline CDR1 is SGHVS and CDR2 is FQNEAQ. CDR3 amino acids: CASSLGTAYAGYTF. The CDR3 coding sequence is TGTGCCAGCAGCTTAGGGACCGCGTATGCCGGCTACACCTTC.

This chain connects TRBV6-5 to TRBJ1-5; a weak D match, TRBD1 (5 bases). This CDR3 comprises 14 residues. V was cut by 8 bases and J by 4 bases, with 15 bases left in between. The germline V gene has CDR1 MNHEY and CDR2 SVGAGI. The CDR3 bases are TGTGCCAGCGGAAATCCAGGGTTAAATCAGCCCCAGCATTTT. This codes for CASGNPGLNQPQHF.

V usage is TRBV12-3 or TRBV12-4 and J usage is TRBJ2-7, with TRBD1 matching over 8 bases. This CDR3 region has 15 residues. The J segment lost 4 bases and the V segment lost 5 bases, leaving 10 bases of the junction unmatched. CDR3: CASSPHARGLYEQYF. The CDR3 nucleotides read TGTGCCAGCAGTCCCCACGCCAGGGGGCTGTACGAGCAGTACTTC.

This clonotype was observed a few times. The V and J genes are TRBV27 and TRBJ1-4; TRBD1 matches at 7 bases. Germline V lookup: CDR1 MNHEY, CDR2 SMNVEV (reference sequence). The V gene end was trimmed by 4 bases and the J gene end by 0 bases; junction bases not matched to a gene: 5. This CDR3 contains 16 residues. The CDR3 DNA reads TGTGCCAGCAGTTATCGACAGGGTGCAACTAATGAAAAACTGTTTTTT. Encoded protein: CASSYRQGATNEKLFF.

V usage is TRBV27 and J usage is TRBJ1-2; 7 bases align to TRBD1. The CDR3 extends over 16 amino acids. From germline, CDR1 is MNHEY and CDR2 SMNVEV (reference sequence). Trimming took 5 bases from V and 7 from J; bases not matched to a gene: 16. As DNA, the CDR3 is TGTGCCAGCAGTCCCTCGAATAAACAGGGGTTCTTTGGCTACACCTTC. It specifies CASSPSNKQGFFGYTF.

This clonotype was recorded a few times. This sequence joins TRBV6-2 or TRBV6-3 and TRBJ2-2; possible D gene TRBD1, 6 bases. The germline V gene encodes CDR1 MNHEY and CDR2 SVGEGT. V was clipped by 7 bases and J by 7 bases, with 19 bases between them. The CDR3 loop spans 15 amino acids. CDR3 coding DNA: TGTGCCAGCACCGAGGGGACAATCTCAGGCGGGGAGCTGTTTTTT. Encoded protein: CASTEGTISGGELFF.

The chain recombines TRBV19 with TRBJ1-1; TRBD1 is a possible D gene (5 bases). The CDR3 sequence is 17 residues long. Germline V gene lookup returns CDR1 LNHDA and CDR2 SQIVND (reference sequence). Trimming stripped 5 bases from V and 6 bases from J, with 25 bases between. CDR3 sequence: CASSRVGAGYTSAEAFF. In DNA form, the CDR3 reads TGTGCCAGTAGTCGGGTAGGGGCAGGGTACACGAGCGCTGAAGCTTTCTTT.

V is TRBV20-1 and J is TRBJ2-7, with 8 bases matching TRBD1. The germline gives CDR1 DFQATT, CDR2 SNEGSKA (reference sequence). There are 14 residues in the CDR3. V shed 4 bases and J 0 bases; nucleotides not matched to a gene: 5. Written as DNA, the CDR3 is TGCAGTGCTACACCAGGGGGCAGCTCCTACGAGCAGTACTTC. It codes for CSATPGGSSYEQYF.

This clonotype has only a few counts. V gene TRBV9 combines with J gene TRBJ1-1; D is unclear. Deletions cut 4 bases from V and 3 bases from J, with 13 bases between. CDR1 is SGDLS and CDR2 is YYNGEE in the germline V gene. This CDR3 comprises 14 residues. CDR3 DNA sequence: TGTGCCAGCAGCCTAGGATTGGCGGACACTGAAGCTTTCTTT. Protein sequence: CASSLGLADTEAFF.

This clonotype was counted at least ten times. The chain is built from TRBV28 and TRBJ2-2, with TRBD1 matching over 7 bases. V lost 5 bases and J lost 5; bases outside the gene matches: 11. Germline-derived CDR1 and CDR2 are MDHEN and SYDVKM. This CDR3 has 16 amino acids. CDR3 protein: CASSLKGALGTGELFF. The CDR3 nucleotides are TGTGCCAGCAGTCTAAAGGGGGCTTTAGGAACCGGGGAGCTGTTTTTT. Looking up the rest from reference TRBV28 and TRBJ2-2 gives the full variable domain: DVKVTQSSRYLVKRTGEKVFLECVQDMDHENMFWYRQDPGLGLRLIYFSYDVKMKEKGDIPEGYSVSREKKERFSLILESASTNQTSMYLCASSLKGALGTGELFFGEGSRLTVL.

V gene TRBV7-9 combines with J gene TRBJ1-3; no firm D call. Germline V gene sequence: CDR1 SEHNR, CDR2 FQNEAQ (reference sequence). The CDR3 is 13 amino acids. The V end was cut by 2 bases, the J end by 8 bases, with 10 bases between. The CDR3 protein is CASSLPRAYTIYF. In DNA, the CDR3 is TGTGCCAGCAGCTTACCGAGAGCGTACACCATATATTTT.